The 21 T cell receptor beta chains below all came from one sample that was sequenced in a study of Graves' ophthalmopathy and Graves' hyperthyroidism. RNA transcripts were the source from which TCR beta CDR3 regions were amplified. After a first-round RT-PCR with HTBI primers, a second-round multiplex PCR was run. TCRdb reanalysed the multiplex PCR reads using MiXCR and keeps one entry per CDR3 protein. This table holds some 400,000 distinct CDR3 sequences, around 18% found once. The sample consisted of peripheral blood. The receptors come from a woman between 18 and 29 years old with Graves' ophthalmopathy.

This clonotype occurred many times. J is TRBJ1-1 and V is TRBV30; D is ambiguous. Germline V lookup: CDR1 GTSNPN, CDR2 SVGIG (reference sequence). V gave up 3 bases and J gave up 3 bases, with 5 bases separating them. CDR3 length: 11 residues. The CDR3 is CAWRVYTEAFF. CDR3 coding DNA: TGTGCCTGGAGGGTTTACACTGAAGCTTTCTTT. Drawing the rest from reference TRBV30 and TRBJ1-1, the complete variable domain is SQTIHQWPATLVQPVGSPLSLECTVEGTSNPNLYWYRQAAGRGLQLLFYSVGIGQISSEVPQNLSASRPQDRQFILSSKKLLLSDSGFYLCAWRVYTEAFFGQGTRLTVV.

This clonotype was counted at least ten times. The chain uses TRBV5-1 and TRBJ2-7; 9 positions match TRBD1. This CDR3 comprises 18 residues. CDR1 and CDR2 from the germline V gene are SGHRS and YFSETQ. The junction had 18 bases not matched to a gene; V was cut back by 3 bases and J by 5 bases. Written as DNA, the CDR3 is TGCGCCAGCAGCTCCAGGAGCGACCGGGACAGGGAAGGAAACGAGCAGTACTTC. Its translation: CASSSRSDRDREGNEQYF.

In its sample, this clonotype was seen many times. V and J are TRBV6-2 or TRBV6-3 and TRBJ1-2; weak D call: TRBD1 (5 bases). The CDR3 covers 15 residues. Trimming cost V 2 bases and J 6 bases, with 16 bases left between them. Germline lookup yields CDR1 MNHEY and CDR2 SVGEGT. The CDR3 DNA follows: TGTGCCAGCAGTTACATTCCAGGGAAATCCGATGGCTACACCTTC. Protein sequence: CASSYIPGKSDGYTF.

The chain uses TRBV12-3 or TRBV12-4 and TRBJ2-7, with a tentative D call TRBD1 (5 bases). The CDR3 is 14 residues long. The V gene lost 5 bases and the J gene lost 5 bases, with 16 bases spanning the gap. Here the CDR3 DNA reads TGTGCCAGCAGTCTAAGGGGCAGGCCTAACGAGCAGTACTTC. It encodes CASSLRGRPNEQYF.

This clonotype appeared a few times. The junction and the germline gene differ at one end; a read error may be behind it. The CDR3 nucleotides read TGTGCCAGCAGCTTGGCGGGGAACCCCGGGGAGCTGTTTTTT. It is translated as CASSLAGNPGELFF. V is TRBV5-5 and J is TRBJ2-2; perhaps TRBD2 as D (5 bases). The CDR3 runs to 14 residues. CDR1 is SGHKS, CDR2 YYEKEE, per germline (reference sequence).

This chain connects TRBV30 to TRBJ1-5; no definite D call. Trimming took off 2 bases at V and 3 bases at J, with 8 bases between the two ends. The length of the CDR3 is 13 residues. CDR1 is GTSNPN and CDR2 is SVGIG in the germline V gene (reference sequence). The CDR3 bases are TGTGCCTGGAGTACCACGGTCAATCAGCCCCAGCATTTT. Protein product: CAWSTTVNQPQHF.

The sample holds many counts of this clonotype. This chain joins TRBV19 and TRBJ1-1, with D maybe TRBD1 (6 bases). The CDR3 runs 14 residues. V shed 5 bases and J shed 5 bases, with 15 bases lying between them. Germline-derived CDR1 and CDR2 are LNHDA and SQIVND (reference sequence). This CDR3 reads CASSPPRGRTEAFF. CDR3 DNA: TGTGCCAGTAGTCCCCCCAGGGGCAGAACTGAAGCTTTCTTT. The full variable domain, completed using reference TRBV19 and TRBJ1-1, is DGGITQSPKYLFRKEGQNVTLSCEQNLNHDAMYWYRQDPGQGLRLIYYSQIVNDFQKGDIAEGYSVSREKKESFPLTVTSAQKNPTAFYLCASSPPRGRTEAFFGQGTRLTVV.

This clonotype was observed many times. This chain joins TRBV5-5 and TRBJ1-2; 7 nucleotides agree with TRBD1. This CDR3 has 15 amino acids. V was pared by 1 base and J by 4 bases, with 7 bases of the junction left unmatched. Germline values: CDR1 SGHKS, CDR2 YYEKEE (reference sequence). The CDR3 region is CASSLTRGGIYGYTF. CDR3 coding DNA: TGTGCCAGCAGCTTGACTAGAGGGGGCATCTATGGCTACACCTTC.

At least ten counts were recorded for this clonotype. V is TRBV28 and J is TRBJ1-1, with D tentatively TRBD1 (5 bases). Germline loops: CDR1 MDHEN, CDR2 SYDVKM. The V end was cut by 4 bases, the J end by 1 base, with 10 bases between. There are 14 residues in the CDR3. The DNA of the CDR3 is TGTGCCAGCAGTTCGGGACTTAAGAACACTGAAGCTTTCTTT. Amino acid sequence: CASSSGLKNTEAFF.

For the CDR3, the DNA is TGTGCCAGCAGTGAAATGGAAGGAATCACTGAAGCTTTCTTT. Translating it yields CASSEMEGITEAFF. This rearrangement joins TRBV6-1 to TRBJ1-1, with unresolved D. The germline V gene encodes CDR1 MNHNS and CDR2 SASEGT. V dropped 2 bases and J dropped 4 bases, with 11 bases sitting between them. The CDR3 has 14 residues.

This clonotype showed up many times. The chain is built from TRBV9 and TRBJ1-1; D is uncertain. Germline CDR1 is SGDLS and CDR2 is YYNGEE. This CDR3 is 13 amino acids long. The V gene lost 5 bases and the J gene lost 4 bases, with 12 bases spanning the gap. For the CDR3, the DNA is TGTGCCAGCAGTGGGATTGTGGGCACTGAAGCTTTCTTT. Its protein product is CASSGIVGTEAFF.

The V and J genes are TRBV12-3 or TRBV12-4 and TRBJ2-4; no reliable D call. V lost 4 bases and J lost 0, with 13 bases in between. The CDR3 is made up of 16 amino acids. For the CDR3, the DNA is TGTGCCAGCAGTTATGGTCAGGTCTTAGCCAAAAACATTCAGTACTTC. Encoded protein: CASSYGQVLAKNIQYF.

This clonotype was detected many times. Possible read error: a much larger clone is one base away. The rearrangement joins TRBV7-9 to TRBJ2-7, with D unresolved. CDR3 length: 11 residues. V was pared by 5 bases and J by 2 bases, with 4 bases between. Germline CDR1 is SEHNR and CDR2 is FQNEAQ (reference sequence). CDR3 nucleotides: TGTGCCAGCAGCGACGCCTACGAGCAGTACTTC. Encoded protein: CASSDAYEQYF. The whole variable domain, remainder taken from reference TRBV7-9 and TRBJ2-7, is DTGVSQNPRHKITKRGQNVTFRCDPISEHNRLYWYRQTLGQGPEFLTYFQNEAQLEKSRLLSDRFSAERPKGSFSTLEIQRTEQGDSAMYLCASSDAYEQYFGPGTRLTVT.

There are many counts of this clonotype. V is TRBV6-1 and J is TRBJ2-1; D remains unclear. V was cut by 6 bases and J by 4 bases, with 4 bases left in between. The CDR3 is 11 residues long. CDR1 is MNHNS and CDR2 is SASEGT in the germline V gene. The chain's CDR3 is CASRRYNEQFF. CDR3 DNA sequence: TGTGCCAGCAGACGTTACAATGAGCAGTTCTTC.

Here the CDR3 DNA reads TGTGCCAGCAGTCCCCGGACGTCGTACCAAGAGACCCAGTACTTC. Translated: CASSPRTSYQETQYF. The chain joins TRBV12-3 or TRBV12-4 to TRBJ2-5, with D hard to call. The CDR3 spans 15 residues. V was clipped by 5 bases and J by 0 bases, with 13 bases between them.

This clonotype was detected many times. The rearrangement joins TRBV24-1 to TRBJ2-7; possible D gene TRBD1, 5 bases. Trimming shortened V by 4 bases and J by 5 bases, and 11 bases separated the two germline ends. Looked up from germline, CDR1 is KGHDR and CDR2 is SFDVKD. The CDR3 is 13 residues long. This CDR3 is CATSDLDSHEQYF. The CDR3 DNA follows: TGTGCCACCAGTGACCTTGACAGCCACGAGCAGTACTTC.

There are many counts of this clonotype. CDR3 amino acids: CASNYQGASSYEQYF. For the CDR3, the DNA is TGTGCCAGCAACTACCAGGGGGCAAGCTCCTACGAGCAGTACTTC. This chain connects TRBV27 to TRBJ2-7; 8 positions match TRBD1. V lost 7 bases to trimming and J lost 0 bases; unmatched junction nucleotides: 8. Germline V lookup: CDR1 MNHEY, CDR2 SMNVEV (reference sequence). The CDR3 length is 15 residues.

Points on this clonotype: The germline gene is not matched at one end of the junction; a read error may be the cause. The V and J genes are TRBV24-1 and TRBJ2-5, with unresolved D. Germline V gives CDR1 KGHDR, CDR2 SFDVKD. The CDR3 spans 14 residues. In DNA, the CDR3 is TGTGCCACCAGTGATTTCTGGGGTGGAGAGGCCCAGTACTTC. As protein: CATSDFWGGEAQYF.

A remark on this clonotype: At one end the junction does not follow the germline gene, possibly because of a read error. CDR3 nucleotides: TGTGCCAGCAGCTTGGACAGAGGGGCCTACGAGCGGTACTTC. It encodes CASSLDRGAYERYF. The rearrangement links TRBV6-2 or TRBV6-3 to TRBJ2-7, with D possibly TRBD1 on 6 matching bases. The length of the CDR3 is 14 residues. Germline CDR1 is MNHEY and CDR2 is SVGEGT.

This clonotype has a count of ten or more. The chain couples TRBV11-3 to TRBJ1-1; no definite D call. V was trimmed by 1 base and J by 0 bases, leaving 15 bases between them. Germline-derived CDR1 and CDR2 are SGHNT and YENEEA. The length of the CDR3 is 17 residues. This CDR3 is CASSLVSWLVMNTEAFF. CDR3 sequence (DNA): TGTGCCAGCAGCTTAGTTAGCTGGCTAGTTATGAACACTGAAGCTTTCTTT. Full variable domain (rest looked up from reference TRBV11-3 and TRBJ1-1): EAGVVQSPRYKIIEKKQPVAFWCNPISGHNTLYWYLQNLGQGPELLIRYENEEAVDDSQLPKDRFSAERLKGVDSTLKIQPAELGDSAVYLCASSLVSWLVMNTEAFFGQGTRLTVV.

This clonotype has at least ten counts. This chain uses TRBV7-2 with TRBJ2-7, with a weak D call TRBD2 (6 bases). Trimming left V 6 bases short and J 6 bases short, with 21 bases between. The CDR3 loop spans 15 amino acids. Germline loops: CDR1 SGHTA, CDR2 FQGNSA. The CDR3 region has the DNA TGTGCCAGCAGGGTTGGATGGCGGACCGGGGGCGAGCAGTACTTC. Protein product: CASRVGWRTGGEQYF.